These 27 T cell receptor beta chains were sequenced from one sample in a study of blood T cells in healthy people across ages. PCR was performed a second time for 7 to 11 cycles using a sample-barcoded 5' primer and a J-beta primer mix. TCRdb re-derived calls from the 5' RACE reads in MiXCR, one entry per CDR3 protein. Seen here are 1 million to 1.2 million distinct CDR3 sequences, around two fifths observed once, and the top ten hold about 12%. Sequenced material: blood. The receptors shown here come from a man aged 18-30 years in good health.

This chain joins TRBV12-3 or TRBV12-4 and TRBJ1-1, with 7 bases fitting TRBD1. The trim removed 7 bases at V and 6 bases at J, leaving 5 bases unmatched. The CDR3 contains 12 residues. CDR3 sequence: CASTSGGPEAFF. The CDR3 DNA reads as TGTGCCAGCACCTCAGGGGGACCTGAAGCTTTCTTT.

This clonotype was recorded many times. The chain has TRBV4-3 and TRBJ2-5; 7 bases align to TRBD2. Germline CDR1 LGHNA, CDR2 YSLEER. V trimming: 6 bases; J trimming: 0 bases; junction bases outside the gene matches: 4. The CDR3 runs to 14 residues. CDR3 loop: CASSPLADQETQYF. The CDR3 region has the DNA TGCGCCAGCAGTCCCCTAGCGGACCAAGAGACCCAGTACTTC.

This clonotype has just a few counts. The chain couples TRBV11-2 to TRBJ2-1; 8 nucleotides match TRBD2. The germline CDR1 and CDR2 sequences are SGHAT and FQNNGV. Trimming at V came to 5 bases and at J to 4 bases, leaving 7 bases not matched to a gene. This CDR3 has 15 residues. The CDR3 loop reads CASSRIAGPYNEQFF. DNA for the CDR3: TGTGCCAGCAGCCGAATAGCGGGGCCTTACAATGAGCAGTTCTTC.

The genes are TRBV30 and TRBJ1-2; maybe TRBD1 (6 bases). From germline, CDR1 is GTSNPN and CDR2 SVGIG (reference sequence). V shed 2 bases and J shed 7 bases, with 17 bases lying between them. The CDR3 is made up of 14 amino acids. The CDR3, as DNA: TGTGCCTGGAGTTCGACATGGGGCAGGGGTGGCTACACCTTC. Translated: CAWSSTWGRGGYTF.

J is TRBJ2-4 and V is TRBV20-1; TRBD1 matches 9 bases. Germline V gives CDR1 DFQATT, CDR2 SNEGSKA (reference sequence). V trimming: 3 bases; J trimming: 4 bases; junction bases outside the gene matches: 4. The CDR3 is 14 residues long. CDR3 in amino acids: CSARAGQGKNIQYF. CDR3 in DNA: TGCAGTGCTAGGGCCGGACAGGGGAAAAACATTCAGTACTTC.

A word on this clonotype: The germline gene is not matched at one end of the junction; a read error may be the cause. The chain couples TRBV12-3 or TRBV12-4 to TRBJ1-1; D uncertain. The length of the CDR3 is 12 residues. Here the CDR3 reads CASSLGRTGAFF. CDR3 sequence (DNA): TGTGCCAGCAGTTTGGGGAGGACTGGAGCTTTCTTT.

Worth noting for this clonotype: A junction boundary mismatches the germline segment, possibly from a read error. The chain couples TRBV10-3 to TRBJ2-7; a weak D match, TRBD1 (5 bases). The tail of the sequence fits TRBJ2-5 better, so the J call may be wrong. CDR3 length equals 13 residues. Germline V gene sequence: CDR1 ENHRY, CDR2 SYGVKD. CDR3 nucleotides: TGTGCCATCGGTGAGTCGACGACAGCGACCCAGTACTTC. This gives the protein CAIGESTTATQYF.

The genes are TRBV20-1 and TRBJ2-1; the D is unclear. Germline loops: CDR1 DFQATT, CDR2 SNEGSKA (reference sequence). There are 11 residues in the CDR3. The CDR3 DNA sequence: TGCAGCGCAGAGTACCAAGAGACCCAGTTCTTC. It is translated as CSAEYQETQFF.

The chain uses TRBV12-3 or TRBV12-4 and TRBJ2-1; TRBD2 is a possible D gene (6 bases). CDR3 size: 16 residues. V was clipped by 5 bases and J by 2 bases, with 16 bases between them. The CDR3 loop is CASSHLTGVAYNEQFF. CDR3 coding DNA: TGTGCCAGCAGTCATTTGACGGGGGTAGCCTACAATGAGCAGTTCTTC.

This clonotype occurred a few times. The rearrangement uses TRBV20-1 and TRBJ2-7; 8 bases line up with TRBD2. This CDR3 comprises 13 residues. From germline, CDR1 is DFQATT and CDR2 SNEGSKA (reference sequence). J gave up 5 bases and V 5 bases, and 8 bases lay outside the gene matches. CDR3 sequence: CSAWVTTSDEQYF. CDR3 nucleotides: TGCAGTGCTTGGGTCACGACTAGCGACGAGCAGTACTTC.

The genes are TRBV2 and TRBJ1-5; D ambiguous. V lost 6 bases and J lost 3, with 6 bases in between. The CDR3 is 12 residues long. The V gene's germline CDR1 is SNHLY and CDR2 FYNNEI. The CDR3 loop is CASRRHNQPQHF. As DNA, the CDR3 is TGTGCCAGCAGACGGCACAATCAGCCCCAGCATTTT.

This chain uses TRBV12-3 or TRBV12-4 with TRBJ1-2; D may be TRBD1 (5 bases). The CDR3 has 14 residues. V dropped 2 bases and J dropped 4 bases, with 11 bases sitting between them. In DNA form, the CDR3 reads TGTGCCAGCAGTTTACAGGTGGGGGTCTATGGCTACACCTTC. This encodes CASSLQVGVYGYTF.

This CDR3 is CASSPPRRGLQVDTQYF. CDR3 nucleotides: TGTGCCAGCAGTCCCCCTCGTAGGGGCCTTCAGGTGGATACGCAGTATTTT. This chain connects TRBV12-3 or TRBV12-4 to TRBJ2-3, with a possible D match to TRBD1 (5 bases). CDR3 length: 17 residues. The V gene lost 5 bases and the J gene lost 6 bases, with 24 bases spanning the gap.

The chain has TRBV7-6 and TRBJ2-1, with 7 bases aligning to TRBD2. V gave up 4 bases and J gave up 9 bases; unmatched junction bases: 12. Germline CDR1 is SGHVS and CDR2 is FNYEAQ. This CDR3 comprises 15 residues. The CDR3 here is CASSSGLDGRSEQFF. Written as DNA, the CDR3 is TGTGCCAGCAGCTCCGGACTAGACGGAAGGAGTGAGCAGTTCTTC.

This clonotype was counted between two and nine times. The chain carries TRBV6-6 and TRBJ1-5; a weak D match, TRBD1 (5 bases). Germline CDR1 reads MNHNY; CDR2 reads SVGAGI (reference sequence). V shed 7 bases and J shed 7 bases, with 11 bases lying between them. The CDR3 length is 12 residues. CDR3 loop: CASTPGEQPQHF. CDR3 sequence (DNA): TGTGCCAGCACTCCGGGGGAACAGCCCCAGCATTTT.

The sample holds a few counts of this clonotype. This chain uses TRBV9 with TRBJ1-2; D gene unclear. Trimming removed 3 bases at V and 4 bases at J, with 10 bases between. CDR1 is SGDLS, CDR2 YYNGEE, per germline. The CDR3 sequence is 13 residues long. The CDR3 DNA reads TGTGCCAGCAGCGCCTTGCTGGGCTATGGCTACACCTTC. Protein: CASSALLGYGYTF.

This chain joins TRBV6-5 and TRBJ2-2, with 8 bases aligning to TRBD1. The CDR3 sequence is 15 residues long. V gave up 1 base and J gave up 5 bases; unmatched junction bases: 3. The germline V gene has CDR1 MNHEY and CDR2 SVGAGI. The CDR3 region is CASSYYRGSTGELFF. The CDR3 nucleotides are TGTGCCAGCAGTTACTACAGGGGGAGTACCGGGGAGCTGTTTTTT.

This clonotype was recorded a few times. The CDR3 loop is CATAGQGSYNEQFF. CDR3 nucleotides: TGTGCCACCGCGGGACAGGGGTCCTACAATGAGCAGTTCTTC. The gene calls are TRBV24-1 and TRBJ2-1; 10 positions agree with TRBD1. The CDR3 has 14 amino acids. J lost 1 base, V lost 9 bases, and 2 bases had no gene match. From germline, CDR1 is KGHDR and CDR2 SFDVKD.

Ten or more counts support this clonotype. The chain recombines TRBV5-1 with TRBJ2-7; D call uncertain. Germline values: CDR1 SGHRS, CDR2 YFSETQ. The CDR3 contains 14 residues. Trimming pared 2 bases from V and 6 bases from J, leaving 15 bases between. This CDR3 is CASSFQQSYTEQYF. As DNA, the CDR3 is TGCGCCAGCAGCTTTCAACAGAGCTATACCGAGCAGTACTTC.

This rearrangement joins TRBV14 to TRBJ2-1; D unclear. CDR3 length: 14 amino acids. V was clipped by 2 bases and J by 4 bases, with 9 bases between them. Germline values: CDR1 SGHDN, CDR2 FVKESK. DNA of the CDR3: TGTGCCAGCAGCCAACCCGGACGGTACAATGAGCAGTTCTTC. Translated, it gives CASSQPGRYNEQFF.

The CDR3 is CASSFNGAGNEQFF. CDR3 DNA: TGTGCCAGCAGCTTTAATGGGGCCGGCAATGAGCAGTTCTTC. The V gene is TRBV5-5, the J gene TRBJ2-1; TRBD1 might be the D (5 bases). The CDR3 spans 14 residues. Trimming removed 2 bases at V and 6 bases at J, with 12 bases between. Germline assignment: CDR1 SGHKS and CDR2 YYEKEE (reference sequence).

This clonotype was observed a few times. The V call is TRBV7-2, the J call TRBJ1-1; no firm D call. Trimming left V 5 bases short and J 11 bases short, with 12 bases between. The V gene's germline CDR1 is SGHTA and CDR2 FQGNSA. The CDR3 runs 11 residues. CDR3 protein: CASSLRVAAFF. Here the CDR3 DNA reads TGTGCCAGCAGCCTAAGAGTTGCCGCTTTCTTT.

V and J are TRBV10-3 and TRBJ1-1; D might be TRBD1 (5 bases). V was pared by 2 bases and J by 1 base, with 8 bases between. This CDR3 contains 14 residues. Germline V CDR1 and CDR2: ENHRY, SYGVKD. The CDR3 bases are TGTGCCATCAGTGAGACAGGTTCGAACACTGAAGCTTTCTTT. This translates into CAISETGSNTEAFF.

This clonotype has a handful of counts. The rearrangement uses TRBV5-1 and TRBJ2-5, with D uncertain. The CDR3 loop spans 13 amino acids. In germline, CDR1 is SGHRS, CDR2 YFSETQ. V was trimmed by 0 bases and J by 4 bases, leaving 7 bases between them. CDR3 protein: CASSLVPGETQYF. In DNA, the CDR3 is TGCGCCAGCAGCTTGGTCCCGGGAGAGACCCAGTACTTC.

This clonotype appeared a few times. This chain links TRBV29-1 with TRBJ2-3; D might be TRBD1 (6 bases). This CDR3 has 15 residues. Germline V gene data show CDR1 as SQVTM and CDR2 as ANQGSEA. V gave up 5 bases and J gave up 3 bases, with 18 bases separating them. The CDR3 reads CSVRGAQGGTDTQYF. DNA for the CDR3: TGCAGCGTTCGAGGGGCACAGGGTGGTACAGATACGCAGTATTTT.

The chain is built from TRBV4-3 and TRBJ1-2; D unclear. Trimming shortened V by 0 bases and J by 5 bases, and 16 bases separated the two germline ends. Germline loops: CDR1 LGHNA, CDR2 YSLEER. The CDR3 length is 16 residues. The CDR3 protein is CASSQDHHSGIYGYTF. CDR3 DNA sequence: TGCGCCAGCAGCCAAGATCACCATTCGGGGATATATGGCTACACCTTC.

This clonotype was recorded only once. The CDR3 loop reads CASRRGTGGTEAFF. Here the CDR3 DNA reads TGTGCCAGCAGACGTGGGACAGGGGGCACTGAAGCTTTCTTT. This rearrangement joins TRBV6-5 to TRBJ1-1, with 11 positions matching TRBD1. Germline V gene lookup returns CDR1 MNHEY and CDR2 SVGAGI. V shed 6 bases and J 4 bases; nucleotides not matched to a gene: 4. The CDR3 loop spans 14 amino acids.